Below are 31 T cell receptor beta chains sequenced from a single sample in a study of blood T cell repertoires in COVID-19. Sequenced by immunoSEQ multiplex PCR; TCRdb stores in-frame clones only, minus some. The data show 150,000 to 200,000 clones, around 89% seen once. Sequencing was performed on peripheral blood. These receptors were collected from a human donor in a cohort sampled during active COVID-19.

The gene calls are TRBV4-3 and TRBJ2-1, with TRBD2 identical over 9 bases. The ends lost 0 bases at V and 4 bases at J; junction bases unmatched: 4. The V gene's germline CDR1 is LGHNA and CDR2 YSLEER. This CDR3 region has 16 residues. In nucleotides, the CDR3 is TGCGCCAGCAGCCAAGATGTAGCGGGAGTATACAATGAGCAGTTCTTC. Translated, it gives CASSQDVAGVYNEQFF.

The chain uses TRBV7-9 and TRBJ2-7, with D perhaps matching TRBD2 (6 bases). The CDR3 consists of 16 residues. With 5 bases removed from V and 5 bases from J, the gap between germline ends came to 22 bases. Germline V gene data show CDR1 as SEHNR and CDR2 as FQNEAQ (reference sequence). CDR3 loop: CASSNEVGGPVHEQYF. The CDR3 DNA reads as TGTGCCAGCAGCAACGAGGTAGGAGGGCCGGTCCACGAGCAGTACTTC. The variable domain in full, with the rest retrieved from reference TRBV7-9 and TRBJ2-7, is DTGVSQNPRHKITKRGQNVTFRCDPISEHNRLYWYRQTLGQGPEFLTYFQNEAQLEKSRLLSDRFSAERPKGSFSTLEIQRTEQGDSAMYLCASSNEVGGPVHEQYFGPGTRLTVT.

The chain has TRBV6-6 and TRBJ1-5; TRBD1 is a possible D gene (5 bases). The CDR3 runs to 15 residues. Trimming removed 0 bases from V and 4 bases from J, with 10 bases in between. Germline CDR1 MNHNY, CDR2 SVGAGI (reference sequence). CDR3 DNA sequence: TGTGCCAGCAGTTACTCCGGGGGGGTTAATCAGCCCCAGCATTTT. It translates to CASSYSGGVNQPQHF.

This chain links TRBV21-1 with TRBJ2-1; TRBD2 was called by the table and not checked on the DNA. TRBV21-1 is marked as a pseudogene. The CDR3 spans 21 residues. The DNA for the CDR3 is TGTGCCAGCAGCAAAAATTTAGCCGCGGGACTAGCGGGAGTCGCTTACAATGAGCAGTTCTTC. As protein: CASSKNLAAGLAGVAYNEQFF.

This clone came up a few times. The chain links TRBV7-9 to TRBJ2-7; D gene uncertain. The germline V gene encodes CDR1 SEHNR and CDR2 FQNEAQ (reference sequence). The CDR3 totals 13 residues. Trimming took off 5 bases at V and 2 bases at J, with 10 bases between the two ends. The CDR3 bases are TGTGCCAGCAGCCCCGACAACACCTACGAGCAGTACTTC. It is translated as CASSPDNTYEQYF.

The CDR3 here is CASSQQRGTDTQYF. The CDR3 nucleotides are TGTGCCAGCAGCCAACAACGGGGGACAGATACGCAGTATTTT. V and J are TRBV4-2 and TRBJ2-3; tentatively, D is TRBD2 (6 bases). Germline V gives CDR1 LGHNA, CDR2 YNFKEQ. CDR3 length equals 14 residues. The ends were cut back, 2 bases at V and 3 bases at J, with 9 bases in the middle.

This clone was seen repeatedly, ten times or more. This chain links TRBV10-3 with TRBJ1-2; D might be TRBD1 (5 bases). The V end lost 4 bases, the J end lost 4 bases, and 16 bases lay between the germline ends. Germline V gene lookup returns CDR1 ENHRY and CDR2 SYGVKD. This CDR3 comprises 15 residues. The CDR3 spells CAISADKALRYGYTF. CDR3 bases: TGTGCCATCAGTGCGGACAAGGCCTTGCGCTATGGCTACACCTTC.

V and J are TRBV9 and TRBJ2-1, with TRBD1 identical over 9 bases. The ends lost 0 bases at V and 7 bases at J; junction bases unmatched: 5. Germline-derived CDR1 and CDR2 are SGDLS and YYNGEE. The CDR3 sequence is 15 residues long. Here the CDR3 DNA reads TGTGCCAGCAGCGTAGGTGTGGACAGGGGTAATGAGCAGTTCTTC. Translation gives CASSVGVDRGNEQFF.

V is TRBV11-3 and J is TRBJ2-2; TRBD2 agrees at 10 bases. Unmatched junction bases numbered 7, after V lost 5 bases and J lost 4 bases. Germline V gene lookup returns CDR1 SGHNT and CDR2 YENEEA. The CDR3 consists of 16 residues. The DNA of the CDR3 is TGTGCCAGCAGCCGTAGCGGGGGGCCCGGCACCGGGGAGCTGTTTTTT. Its translation is CASSRSGGPGTGELFF.

The chain recombines TRBV28 with TRBJ1-2; no clear D. Germline V gene lookup returns CDR1 MDHEN and CDR2 SYDVKM. CDR3 size: 12 residues. V lost 3 bases to trimming and J lost 4 bases, with 6 bases between them. CDR3 DNA: TGTGCCAGCAGTTTGAGGGCCTATGGCTACACCTTC. Translation: CASSLRAYGYTF.

The chain joins TRBV10-1 to TRBJ2-3; possible D gene TRBD2, 5 bases. V lost 3 bases and J 8 bases, leaving 12 bases between the germline ends. The CDR3 covers 13 residues. The germline gives CDR1 WNHNN, CDR2 SYGVQD (reference sequence). CDR3 residues: CASSDNFEGTQYF. The CDR3 DNA sequence: TGCGCCAGCAGTGATAATTTTGAGGGTACGCAGTATTTT.

The J gene is TRBJ1-2, the V gene TRBV6-5, with a possible D match to TRBD1 (6 bases). With 10 bases removed from V and 6 bases from J, the gap between germline ends came to 12 bases. The CDR3 extends over 11 amino acids. From germline, CDR1 is MNHEY and CDR2 SVGAGI. CDR3 coding DNA: TGTGCCATCGGACAGAACAATGGCTACACCTTC. This translates into CAIGQNNGYTF.

The rearrangement links TRBV6-2 or TRBV6-3 to TRBJ2-1; D might be TRBD2 (6 bases). This CDR3 spans 11 amino acids. CDR1 and CDR2 from the germline V gene are MNHEY and SVGEGT. Trimming pared 5 bases from V and 8 bases from J, leaving 7 bases between. The CDR3 DNA is TGTGCCAGCAGTAAGCGGGATGAGCAGTTCTTC. Its protein is CASSKRDEQFF.

The rearrangement links TRBV6-5 to TRBJ2-7, with D perhaps TRBD1 (6 bases). The CDR3 runs to 13 residues. V was trimmed by 6 bases and J by 6 bases, leaving 15 bases between them. Germline CDR1 reads MNHEY; CDR2 reads SVGAGI. The CDR3 nucleotides are TGTGCCAGCAGCCACAAACAGGGCACCGAGCAGTACTTC. Protein: CASSHKQGTEQYF.

The DNA of the CDR3 is TGTGCCATCAGTGGGGGCCCACACGCAAGTGGCTACACCTTC. It encodes CAISGGPHASGYTF. V gene TRBV10-3 combines with J gene TRBJ1-2; D possibly corresponds to TRBD1 (5 bases). The CDR3 has 14 amino acids. Trimming left V 4 bases short and J 7 bases short, with 16 bases between. Looked up from germline, CDR1 is ENHRY and CDR2 is SYGVKD.

CDR3 amino acids: CASSPGTSGIGEQFF. The CDR3 nucleotides read TGTGCCAGCTCACCCGGGACTAGCGGGATCGGTGAGCAGTTCTTC. The chain employs TRBV5-4 and TRBJ2-1; 13 nucleotides match TRBD2. J gave up 9 bases and V 7 bases, and 10 bases lay outside the gene matches. Germline CDR1 SGHNT, CDR2 YYREEE (reference sequence). CDR3 length: 15 residues.

The J gene is TRBJ1-6, the V gene TRBV9; 8 bases align to TRBD1. Germline V gene sequence: CDR1 SGDLS, CDR2 YYNGEE. J gave up 6 bases and V 0 bases, and 2 bases lay outside the gene matches. This CDR3 has 15 amino acids. DNA of the CDR3: TGTGCCAGCAGCGTAGGACAGGGGCCTAATTCACCCCTCCACTTT. This codes for CASSVGQGPNSPLHF. Drawing the rest from reference TRBV9 and TRBJ1-6, the complete variable domain is DSGVTQTPKHLITATGQRVTLRCSPRSGDLSVYWYQQSLDQGLQFLIQYYNGEERAKGNILERFSAQQFPDLHSELNLSSLELGDSALYFCASSVGQGPNSPLHFGNGTRLTVT.

Only one count was recorded for this clone. The chain is built from TRBV11-2 and TRBJ1-6, with a possible D match to TRBD1 (6 bases). Per the germline V gene, CDR1 is SGHAT and CDR2 is FQNNGV. V was cut by 5 bases and J by 14 bases, with 19 bases left in between. This CDR3 region has 14 residues. This CDR3 is CASSPRPGVVALHF. The DNA for the CDR3 is TGTGCCAGCAGCCCCCGCCCAGGGGTGGTGGCCCTCCACTTT.

The CDR3 protein is CASAQSGTGTHEQYF. CDR3 DNA sequence: TGCGCCAGCGCCCAATCCGGGACAGGGACCCACGAGCAGTACTTC. The chain combines TRBV5-1 with TRBJ2-7; the match to TRBD1 covers 9 bases. Trimming removed 7 bases from V and 5 bases from J; junction bases left unmatched: 13. The CDR3 is made up of 15 amino acids. Germline V gene lookup returns CDR1 SGHRS and CDR2 YFSETQ.

The gene calls are TRBV30 and TRBJ2-5; D gene unclear. The V end lost 0 bases, the J end lost 3 bases, and 17 bases lay between the germline ends. Per germline, CDR1 GTSNPN and CDR2 SVGIG (reference sequence). The CDR3 length is 16 residues. The CDR3 DNA reads TGTGCCTGGAGTGTACGGAGACCCTCTCCCAAAGAGACCCAGTACTTC. Protein sequence: CAWSVRRPSPKETQYF.

The chain carries TRBV27 and TRBJ1-2; D gene unclear. The germline V gene has CDR1 MNHEY and CDR2 SMNVEV (reference sequence). The CDR3 is made up of 15 amino acids. V was trimmed by 0 bases and J by 1 base, leaving 9 bases between them. CDR3 in amino acids: CASSLSRGLNYGYTF. Here the CDR3 DNA reads TGTGCCAGCAGTTTATCCCGCGGTCTTAACTATGGCTACACCTTC.

V is TRBV6-5 and J is TRBJ1-1; 10 nucleotides agree with TRBD1. The junction had 7 bases not matched to a gene; V was cut back by 6 bases and J by 6 bases. The CDR3 runs to 14 residues. Germline CDR1 and CDR2: MNHEY and SVGAGI. The CDR3 nucleotides are TGTGCCAGCAGCTTCACGGACAGGGGGGCTGAAGCTTTCTTT. Translation gives CASSFTDRGAEAFF.

This clone was counted once. The chain is built from TRBV4-3 and TRBJ2-7, with 13 bases that match TRBD2. CDR1 is LGHNA, CDR2 YSLEER, per germline. The CDR3 runs 18 residues. The junction had 6 bases not matched to a gene; V was cut back by 0 bases and J by 1 base. CDR3 in amino acids: CASSQDPTSGRDSYEQYF. CDR3 nucleotides: TGCGCCAGCAGCCAAGATCCCACTAGCGGGAGGGATTCCTACGAGCAGTACTTC.

The rearrangement links TRBV30 to TRBJ1-2; D gene ambiguous. V lost 0 bases and J lost 4, with 9 bases in between. CDR1 is GTSNPN and CDR2 is SVGIG in the germline V gene (reference sequence). The CDR3 contains 13 residues. The CDR3 DNA reads as TGTGCCTGGAGTGTGGAGGGTTTCTATGGCTACACCTTC. It translates to CAWSVEGFYGYTF.

This chain uses TRBV5-4 with TRBJ1-1, with 8 bases matching TRBD1. The CDR3 extends over 15 amino acids. The V and J ends lost 2 bases and 4 bases, in that order; junction bases with no gene match: 7. Germline V gives CDR1 SGHNT, CDR2 YYREEE (reference sequence). The CDR3, as DNA: TGTGCCAGCAGCTTTCCCGGACAGGGTGGCACTGAAGCTTTCTTT. As protein: CASSFPGQGGTEAFF.

Only one count was recorded for this clone. The chain's CDR3 is CASQGGQAMNTEAFF. The CDR3 nucleotides are TGTGCCAGCCAGGGGGGTCAGGCTATGAACACTGAAGCTTTCTTT. The chain links TRBV28 to TRBJ1-1; 7 nucleotides align to TRBD1. In germline, CDR1 is MDHEN, CDR2 SYDVKM. V was clipped by 8 bases and J by 0 bases; unmatched bases: 9. There are 15 residues in the CDR3.

The V gene is TRBV5-1, the J gene TRBJ1-5; 7 bases align to TRBD1. CDR3 length: 14 residues. Germline V lookup: CDR1 SGHRS, CDR2 YFSETQ. With 5 bases clipped from V and 7 bases from J, the junction kept 9 bases outside the gene matches. The CDR3 DNA is TGCGCCAGCAGTCCTGCGGAGGGACAGCAGCCCCAGCATTTT. Protein: CASSPAEGQQPQHF.

The chain has TRBV28 and TRBJ1-6, with TRBD1 as a possible D gene (5 bases). Trimming removed 4 bases at V and 16 bases at J, with 17 bases between. CDR3 size: 13 residues. Looked up from germline, CDR1 is MDHEN and CDR2 is SYDVKM. The CDR3 loop is CASSSDTTLRLHF. The CDR3 bases are TGTGCCAGCAGTTCGGACACGACTTTGAGACTCCACTTT.

The V and J genes are TRBV5-1 and TRBJ2-2; no definite D call. The CDR3 runs to 14 residues. CDR1 SGHRS and CDR2 YFSETQ come from the germline V gene. With 2 bases removed from V and 4 bases from J, the gap between germline ends came to 9 bases. CDR3 amino acids: CASSFRVSTGELFF. CDR3 nucleotide sequence: TGCGCCAGCAGCTTCCGGGTGTCCACCGGGGAGCTGTTTTTT.

In nucleotides, the CDR3 is TGTGCCAGCAGTTACGATAGCTTCTCCCGTCCGTTCTTC. Translated: CASSYDSFSRPFF. The V call is TRBV6-5, the J call TRBJ2-1; D unresolved. V dropped 2 bases and J dropped 15 bases, with 17 bases sitting between them. Germline V CDR1 and CDR2: MNHEY, SVGAGI. The CDR3 contains 13 residues.

The V call is TRBV29-1, the J call TRBJ2-1; D gene unclear. The CDR3 length is 13 residues. V gave up 4 bases and J gave up 1 base, with 8 bases separating them. From germline, CDR1 is SQVTM and CDR2 ANQGSEA. The CDR3 protein is CSVVPFSYNEQFF. The DNA for the CDR3 is TGCAGCGTTGTTCCTTTTTCCTACAATGAGCAGTTCTTC.